The rows below give T cell receptor beta chains drawn from one sample of a study of CD8+ T cells in alopecia areata. Here immunoSEQ multiplex PCR was the method, and the copy in TCRdb shows in-frame clones only, minus some. The table lists roughly 100,000 clones, about 60% of them singletons, with around 9% in the top ten. The sample consisted of CD4+ T cells sorted from blood. These receptors all stem from a human donor in good health. The CDR3 runs from the conserved cysteine through the conserved F or W. D genes are given only for firm matches. Some rows mark clone size as missing; the rest say once, few, many or name a class of expanded clone.

CDR3,DNA,V,J,size,D
CASISGQGSTGELFF,TGTGCCAGTATATCGGGACAGGGGAGCACCGGGGAGCTGTTTTTT,TRBV19,TRBJ2-2,NA,TRBD1
CASSGREGPAGTQYF,TGTGCCAGCAGCGGACGAGAGGGTCCTGCAGGGACCCAGTACTTC,TRBV25-1,TRBJ2-5,NA,NA
CASSLGLLGYGYTF,TGTGCCAGCAGCTTGGGACTTTTGGGCTATGGCTACACCTTC,TRBV5-6,TRBJ1-2,NA,NA
CASSLGPGQQETQYF,TGTGCCAGCAGCTTAGGCCCGGGACAGCAAGAGACCCAGTACTTC,TRBV13,TRBJ2-5,few,TRBD1
CASSLPPLVSYGYTF,TGTGCCAGCAGTCTACCCCCTTTGGTCTCCTATGGCTACACCTTC,TRBV28,TRBJ1-2,few,NA
CASSLAYQGNYGYTF,TGTGCCAGCAGCTTAGCCTATCAGGGGAACTATGGCTACACCTTC,TRBV7-8,TRBJ1-2,NA,NA
CASNRASSETQYF,TGTGCCAGTAATCGGGCTAGCTCGGAGACCCAGTACTTC,TRBV19,TRBJ2-5,few,NA
CASSQAPAGRHNEQFF,TGTGCCAGCAGCCAAGCTCCCGCGGGGAGGCACAATGAGCAGTTCTTC,TRBV14,TRBJ2-1,few,NA
CASLGQGEAFF,TGTGCCAGCCTTGGACAGGGTGAAGCTTTCTTT,TRBV6-5,TRBJ1-1,NA,TRBD1
CAISERQGKETQYF,TGTGCCATCAGTGAACGCCAGGGGAAAGAGACCCAGTACTTC,TRBV10-3,TRBJ2-5,NA,NA
CASSLEGTGNQPQHF,TGCGCCAGCAGCTTGGAAGGGACAGGGAACCAGCCCCAGCATTTT,TRBV5-1,TRBJ1-5,NA,TRBD1
CASATGQEETQYF,TGTGCCAGCGCCACGGGACAGGAAGAGACCCAGTACTTC,TRBV9,TRBJ2-5,NA,TRBD1
CASSLYTAYGYTF,TGTGCCAGCAGCTTATACACAGCCTATGGCTACACCTTC,TRBV7-2,TRBJ1-2,NA,NA
CASSLVHSGGQGDTQYF,TGTGCCAGCAGCTTAGTTCATTCGGGGGGCCAAGGAGATACGCAGTATTTT,TRBV7-2,TRBJ2-3,once,NA
CAMAAPGAGELFF,TGTGCCATGGCAGCACCAGGGGCCGGGGAGCTGTTTTTT,TRBV10-3,TRBJ2-2,few,NA
CATSRDSDIYQPQHF,TGTGCCACCAGCAGAGATTCGGACATATATCAGCCCCAGCATTTT,TRBV15,TRBJ1-5,few,NA
CASSLDSLYGYTF,TGTGCCAGCAGCCTGGACAGCCTCTATGGCTACACCTTC,TRBV2,TRBJ1-2,many,NA
CASKVGRETQYF,TGTGCCAGCAAGGTGGGGCGGGAGACCCAGTACTTC,TRBV28,TRBJ2-5,few,NA
CSVVGQASYEQYF,TGCAGCGTTGTCGGACAGGCTTCCTACGAGCAGTACTTC,TRBV29-1,TRBJ2-7,NA,TRBD1
CASRRTPQWIYGYTF,TGTGCCAGCAGAAGGACACCCCAGTGGATATATGGCTACACCTTC,TRBV28,TRBJ1-2,few,NA
CASSLGVTGGVYTF,TGCGCCAGCAGCTTGGGAGTGACAGGGGGCGTCTACACCTTC,TRBV5-1,TRBJ1-2,NA,TRBD1
CASRLAGADSYEQYF,TGCGCCAGCAGACTAGCGGGGGCCGACTCCTACGAGCAGTACTTC,TRBV5-1,TRBJ2-7,NA,TRBD2